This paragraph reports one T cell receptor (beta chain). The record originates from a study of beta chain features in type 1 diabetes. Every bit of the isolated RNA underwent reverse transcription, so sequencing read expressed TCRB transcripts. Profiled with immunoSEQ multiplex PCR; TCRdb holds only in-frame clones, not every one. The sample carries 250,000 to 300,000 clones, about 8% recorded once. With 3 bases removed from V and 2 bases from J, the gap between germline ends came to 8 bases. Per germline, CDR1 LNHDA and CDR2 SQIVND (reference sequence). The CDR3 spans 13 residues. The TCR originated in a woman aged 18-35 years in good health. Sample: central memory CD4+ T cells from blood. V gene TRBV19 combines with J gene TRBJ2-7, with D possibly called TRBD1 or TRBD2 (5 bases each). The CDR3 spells CASSMRGTYEQYF. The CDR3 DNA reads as TGTGCCAGTAGTATGAGGGGAACCTACGAGCAGTACTTC.